This T cell receptor (beta chain) was captured by sequencing in a study of shared clonotypes between healthy human individuals. Overall study findings and caveats: Across subsets, estimated richness was generally greater for naive than for memory populations. For naive CD4 cells, around 5% of clonotypes were shared across a handful of donors.

Per the authors' pipeline: Owing to the provision of junction-only sequences devoid of quality scores by immunoSEQ, filtering differed. Using immunoSEQ multiplex PCR, the repertoire was profiled, and TCRdb retains in-frame clones only, with some absent. That table furnishes V, J and clone size, whereas the DNA furnished D and trimming. The data show about 990,000 clones, around 78% seen once. Comments on this clone: Its target is unknown.

Adult Caucasians living in Nashville, Tennessee made up all of the donors. Germline CDR1 reads MDHEN; CDR2 reads SYDVKM. There are 14 residues in the CDR3. Between the trimmed V and J ends, which lost 6 bases and 2 bases, there was a span of 13 bases. V gene TRBV28 combines with J gene TRBJ1-2, with a tentative D call TRBD1 (6 bases). The receptor comes from a man younger than 35 in good health. Some clones in this sample may be carry-over from other donors' samples. The sequenced material came from memory CD4+ T cells from PBMCs. Subset here: CD45RA-negative fraction. The chain's CDR3 is CASRTGHVNYGYTF. The CDR3 DNA is TGTGCCAGCAGAACGGGACATGTGAACTATGGCTACACCTTC.